This T cell receptor (beta chain) came from a study of T-cell reconstitution after alpha-beta-depleted transplantation in children. The germline V gene has CDR1 MDHEN and CDR2 SYDVKM. The germline V and J ends were trimmed by 6 bases and 4 bases, with 16 bases remaining between them. The CDR3 sequence is 15 residues long. Unique molecular identifiers were used in preparing the TCRbeta library. From the PCR reads, TCRdb called clonotypes with MiXCR, one entry per CDR3 protein. The data hold some 340,000 distinct CDR3 sequences, with approximately 10% observed a single time. This clonotype was seen a few times.

This sequence originates from a human donor who donated a stem cell graft to a child with acute lymphoblastic leukemia. The rearrangement uses TRBV28 and TRBJ2-1; the D gene is possibly TRBD1 (6 bases). The sequenced sample was PBMCs from the stem cell graft donor, obtained from the stem cell graft. CDR3 sequence (DNA): TGTGCCAGCAGGCCCGCAGGGGTTGGTTACAATGAGCAGTTCTTC. Translation: CASRPAGVGYNEQFF.